Shown below are 5 T cell receptor beta chains from a single sample sequenced in a study of low-dose radiotherapy and immunotherapy resistance in tumors. As for time point: after trial treatment. Treatment meaning: LDRT plus nivolumab, ipilimumab, low-dose cyclophosphamide and aspirin (RACIN trial). Covering alpha and beta chains, TRAV- and TRBV-specific primers were used for the first-strand cDNA. Over approximately 19 PCR cycles, TCRs were amplified from a constant-region primer and V-primer adapter. MiXCR, applied by TCRdb to the reads, yields one record per CDR3 protein. The table lists 40,000 or so distinct CDR3 sequences, 20% to 25% of them singletons. The source was PBMCs, collected after low-dose radiotherapy plus immunotherapy. These receptors all come from a female donor with ovarian cancer.

The chain couples TRBV20-1 to TRBJ2-3, with D perhaps TRBD2 (5 bases). The CDR3 is made up of 15 amino acids. CDR1 and CDR2 from the germline V gene are DFQATT and SNEGSKA (reference sequence). V was cut by 3 bases and J by 3 bases, with 16 bases left in between. This CDR3 is CSASIGLGRTDTQYF. The DNA for the CDR3 is TGCAGTGCTAGTATAGGACTTGGTAGGACAGATACGCAGTATTTT.

CDR3 sequence (DNA): TGCAGTGCCCCGGTAAGGCTTGTGCAGTTCTTC. It specifies CSAPVRLVQFF. V usage is TRBV20-1 and J usage is TRBJ2-1; D is uncertain. CDR1 and CDR2 from the germline V gene are DFQATT and SNEGSKA (reference sequence). The V gene lost 6 bases and the J gene lost 12 bases, with 15 bases spanning the gap. The length of the CDR3 is 11 residues.

This clonotype was detected ten times or more. The chain joins TRBV6-6 to TRBJ2-7, with D unclear. Trimming took off 2 bases at V and 6 bases at J, with 11 bases between the two ends. Per the germline V gene, CDR1 is MNHNY and CDR2 is SVGAGI (reference sequence). The length of the CDR3 is 13 residues. The CDR3 region has the DNA TGTGCCAGCAGTTACCTAGGACGTGGCGAGCAGTACTTC. Translated: CASSYLGRGEQYF.

Remarks on this clonotype: A single base is all that separates this from a far larger clone, so a read error is likely. The chain is built from TRBV7-4 and TRBJ2-7; D remains ambiguous. V lost 8 bases and J 3 bases, leaving 14 bases between the germline ends. From germline, CDR1 is SGHVT and CDR2 SQSDAQ. The CDR3 is 13 residues long. CDR3 DNA sequence: TGTGCCAGCGGTTTAGCCCTCAACTACGAGCAGTACTTC. Protein: CASGLALNYEQYF.

This clonotype was seen ten or more times. This chain joins TRBV9 and TRBJ2-1; 11 bases agree with TRBD2. This CDR3 comprises 16 residues. Per germline, CDR1 SGDLS and CDR2 YYNGEE. The V and J ends lost 0 bases and 9 bases, in that order; junction bases with no gene match: 8. The CDR3 region has the DNA TGTGCCAGCAGCGTAGGGCCTAGCGGGGGGCTGGCTGAGCAGTTCTTC. Translated: CASSVGPSGGLAEQFF.